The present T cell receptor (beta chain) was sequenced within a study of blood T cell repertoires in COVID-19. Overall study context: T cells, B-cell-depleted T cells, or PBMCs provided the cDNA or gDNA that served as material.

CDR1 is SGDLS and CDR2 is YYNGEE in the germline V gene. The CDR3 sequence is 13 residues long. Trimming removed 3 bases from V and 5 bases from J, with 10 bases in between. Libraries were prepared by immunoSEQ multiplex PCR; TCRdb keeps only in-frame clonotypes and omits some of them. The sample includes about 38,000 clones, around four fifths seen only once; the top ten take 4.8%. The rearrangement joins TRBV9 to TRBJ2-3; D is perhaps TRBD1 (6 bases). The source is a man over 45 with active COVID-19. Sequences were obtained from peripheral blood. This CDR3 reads CASSAQGVDTQYF. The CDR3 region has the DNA TGTGCCAGCAGCGCACAGGGCGTAGATACGCAGTATTTT.